The 21 T cell receptor beta chains reported below all come from one sample, sequenced in a study of cytomegalovirus exposure and HLA in healthy donors. A multiplex PCR was run with 60 Vbeta primers and 13 Jbeta primers. TCRdb keeps only in-frame clones here, not all; method: immunoSEQ multiplex PCR. This table has fewer than 140,000 clones, 70% to 80% appearing once. Sequenced sample: PBMCs. These receptors were obtained from a female donor in good health and CMV-seronegative.

This chain connects TRBV10-3 to TRBJ2-3, with 9 bases aligning to TRBD2. V dropped 3 bases and J dropped 4; count of bases not matched to a gene: 8. The CDR3 sequence is 16 residues long. The germline gives CDR1 ENHRY, CDR2 SYGVKD. In DNA form, the CDR3 reads TGTGCCATCAGTGACCCGGGACTAGCAATAGCAGATACGCAGTATTTT. This sequence encodes CAISDPGLAIADTQYF.

V gene TRBV2 combines with J gene TRBJ2-5; D is possibly TRBD1 (5 bases). The CDR3 contains 14 residues. V lost 5 bases to trimming and J lost 4 bases, with 14 bases between them. Germline V gene data show CDR1 as SNHLY and CDR2 as FYNNEI. The CDR3 nucleotides read TGTGCCAGCAGTTCCCTGGTAGGGGCAGAGACCCAGTACTTC. This gives the protein CASSSLVGAETQYF.

The V call is TRBV27, the J call TRBJ2-2; D is undetermined. Between the trimmed V and J ends, which lost 2 bases and 2 bases, there was a span of 6 bases. This CDR3 has 14 residues. Germline V gene lookup returns CDR1 MNHEY and CDR2 SMNVEV (reference sequence). CDR3: CASSLLPNTGELFF. In DNA, the CDR3 is TGTGCCAGCAGTTTACTACCAAACACCGGGGAGCTGTTTTTT.

V gene TRBV6-1 combines with J gene TRBJ2-1, with 8 bases lining up with TRBD1. Per germline, CDR1 MNHNS and CDR2 SASEGT. The CDR3 has 14 residues. Trimming removed 7 bases from V and 7 bases from J; junction bases left unmatched: 9. In DNA form, the CDR3 reads TGTGCCAGCATTACGACAGGGGCGGGTAATGAGCAGTTCTTC. Amino acid sequence: CASITTGAGNEQFF.

The chain recombines TRBV7-9 with TRBJ2-7, with a possible D match to TRBD1 (5 bases). CDR3 length: 11 amino acids. From germline, CDR1 is SEHNR and CDR2 FQNEAQ (reference sequence). The V and J ends lost 10 bases and 4 bases respectively, with 11 bases between them. This chain's CDR3 is CAIDSPYEQYF. Here the CDR3 DNA reads TGTGCCATTGACAGCCCATACGAGCAGTACTTC.

The chain has TRBV11-3 and TRBJ2-5; D may be TRBD1 (5 bases). V lost 1 base to trimming and J lost 9 bases, with 9 bases between them. Germline CDR1 and CDR2: SGHNT and YENEEA. There are 12 residues in the CDR3. CDR3 coding DNA: TGTGCCAGCAGCTTAGTAGGGGTAGCCCAGTACTTC. Protein: CASSLVGVAQYF.

This clone was seen a single time. This chain joins TRBV6-5 and TRBJ2-7, with TRBD1 identical over 9 bases. Unmatched junction bases numbered 7, after V lost 6 bases and J lost 1 base. CDR3 length: 15 amino acids. The germline CDR1 and CDR2 sequences are MNHEY and SVGAGI. The chain's CDR3 is CASRLDRGFSYEQYF. The CDR3 coding sequence is TGTGCCAGCAGGCTCGACAGGGGGTTTTCCTACGAGCAGTACTTC.

V usage is TRBV2 and J usage is TRBJ1-1; 7 nucleotides agree with TRBD1. V shed 6 bases and J 4 bases; nucleotides not matched to a gene: 5. Germline V gene sequence: CDR1 SNHLY, CDR2 FYNNEI. This CDR3 is 13 amino acids long. The CDR3 reads CASSRQGGTEAFF. The CDR3, as DNA: TGTGCCAGCAGCAGACAGGGCGGCACTGAAGCTTTCTTT.

The V gene is TRBV6-6, the J gene TRBJ2-3, with D maybe TRBD2 (5 bases). The germline CDR1 and CDR2 sequences are MNHNY and SVGAGI (reference sequence). V lost 5 bases and J lost 9, with 15 bases in between. The CDR3 sequence is 13 residues long. CDR3 DNA sequence: TGTGCCAGCAGTACACCCGGGATTGGGACGCAGTATTTT. It encodes CASSTPGIGTQYF.

The rearrangement links TRBV18 to TRBJ1-2; D is unclear. Trimming cost V 6 bases and J 3 bases, with 20 bases left between them. Germline V CDR1 and CDR2: KGHSH, LQKENI. CDR3 size: 16 residues. The CDR3 sequence: CASSSVGGILDYGYTF. The CDR3 nucleotides are TGTGCCAGCTCCTCGGTTGGAGGGATACTAGACTATGGCTACACCTTC.

This clone appeared a single time. The chain is built from TRBV7-2 and TRBJ2-1; TRBD2 might be the D (5 bases). The ends were cut back, 4 bases at V and 9 bases at J, with 13 bases in the middle. The CDR3 runs to 13 residues. Per germline, CDR1 SGHTA and CDR2 FQGNSA. This chain's CDR3 is CASSSTLASEQFF. The DNA of the CDR3 is TGTGCCAGCAGCTCCACCCTAGCAAGTGAGCAGTTCTTC.

The gene calls are TRBV11-2 and TRBJ2-3; weak D call: TRBD1 (6 bases). The CDR3 is 11 residues long. Germline V gives CDR1 SGHAT, CDR2 FQNNGV. V lost 5 bases, J lost 9 bases, and 9 bases lay in between. This CDR3 is CASSLQGTQYF. In DNA form, the CDR3 reads TGTGCCAGCAGCCTTCAGGGGACGCAGTATTTT.

There are a few counts of this clone. The chain carries TRBV2 and TRBJ2-7; TRBD2 matches 9 bases. The V segment lost 7 bases and the J segment 4 bases; nucleotides outside the gene matches: 8. The length of the CDR3 is 14 residues. Germline CDR1 and CDR2: SNHLY and FYNNEI. The CDR3 nucleotides read TGTGCCAGCATGTCGGGACTAGCTCGGTACGAGCAGTACTTC. Amino acid sequence: CASMSGLARYEQYF.

This clone was counted only a few times. The chain carries TRBV9 and TRBJ2-2, with a possible D match to TRBD1 (6 bases). CDR1 is SGDLS, CDR2 YYNGEE, per germline. The CDR3 loop spans 13 amino acids. V was trimmed by 0 bases and J by 10 bases, leaving 10 bases between them. This chain's CDR3 is CASSVGGGAELFF. CDR3 nucleotide sequence: TGTGCCAGCAGCGTAGGTGGGGGCGCGGAGCTGTTTTTT.

This clone turned up a few times. V is TRBV2 and J is TRBJ2-2; TRBD1 is a possible D gene (6 bases). The CDR3 spans 14 residues. Deletions cut 7 bases from V and 1 base from J, with 10 bases between. Germline CDR1 reads SNHLY; CDR2 reads FYNNEI. The CDR3 DNA sequence: TGTGCCAGCATCGAGGACAGGAACACCGGGGAGCTGTTTTTT. Its translation: CASIEDRNTGELFF.

J is TRBJ2-3 and V is TRBV9; D might be TRBD1 (6 bases). The CDR3 has 14 amino acids. Between the trimmed V and J ends, which lost 4 bases and 1 base, there was a span of 10 bases. CDR1 and CDR2 from the germline V gene are SGDLS and YYNGEE. The CDR3 here is CASSPWGRTDTQYF. The CDR3 DNA follows: TGTGCCAGCAGCCCCTGGGGGCGCACAGATACGCAGTATTTT.

The chain carries TRBV4-3 and TRBJ1-1; D gene ambiguous. Germline lookup yields CDR1 LGHNA and CDR2 YSLEER. The CDR3 extends over 13 amino acids. V lost 4 bases and J 6 bases, leaving 12 bases between the germline ends. The CDR3, as DNA: TGCGCCAGCAGCCGGAGCCCCCCTCCTGAAGCTTTCTTT. It translates to CASSRSPPPEAFF.

This chain links TRBV7-2 with TRBJ1-2, with TRBD1 as a possible D gene (6 bases). This CDR3 has 15 residues. The germline V gene encodes CDR1 SGHTA and CDR2 FQGNSA. Between the trimmed V and J ends, which lost 1 base and 4 bases, there was a span of 13 bases. CDR3 DNA sequence: TGTGCCAGCAGCTTAGTTCGGGGGGCGAGCTATGGCTACACCTTC. This gives the protein CASSLVRGASYGYTF. The full variable domain, rest sourced from reference TRBV7-2 and TRBJ1-2, is GAGVSQSPSNKVTEKGKDVELRCDPISGHTALYWYRQSLGQGLEFLIYFQGNSAPDKSGLPSDRFSAERTGGSVSTLTIQRTQQEDSAVYLCASSLVRGASYGYTFGSGTRLTVV.

V usage is TRBV5-4 and J usage is TRBJ2-1; D gene uncertain. The germline CDR1 and CDR2 sequences are SGHNT and YYREEE (reference sequence). V was trimmed by 0 bases and J by 0 bases, leaving 10 bases between them. CDR3 size: 16 residues. The CDR3 DNA follows: TGTGCCAGCAGCTTGGGGAGCCCTGGCTCCTACAATGAGCAGTTCTTC. It encodes CASSLGSPGSYNEQFF. Using reference TRBV5-4 and TRBJ2-1 for the parts outside the CDR3, the full variable domain is ETGVTQSPTHLIKTRGQQVTLRCSSQSGHNTVSWYQQALGQGPQFIFQYYREEENGRGNFPPRFSGLQFPNYSSELNVNALELDDSALYLCASSLGSPGSYNEQFFGPGTRLTVL.

V gene TRBV5-1 combines with J gene TRBJ2-3; possible D gene TRBD2, 8 bases. In germline, CDR1 is SGHRS, CDR2 YFSETQ. CDR3 size: 15 residues. Trimming removed 7 bases at V and 1 base at J, with 16 bases between. CDR3 sequence reads: CASGNRGLGTDTQYF. The CDR3 DNA reads as TGCGCCAGCGGCAACAGGGGACTAGGCACAGATACGCAGTATTTT.

V and J are TRBV27 and TRBJ1-2; no clear D gene. The CDR3 sequence is 14 residues long. From germline, CDR1 is MNHEY and CDR2 SMNVEV (reference sequence). The V and J ends lost 5 bases and 0 bases respectively, with 10 bases between them. CDR3: CASSRLDSNYGYTF. The CDR3 DNA reads TGTGCCAGCAGTCGGTTGGACTCTAACTATGGCTACACCTTC.